This T cell receptor (beta chain) was recorded in a study of blood T cell repertoires in COVID-19 (dated by TCRdb to 2018 to 2021). With regard to the full study: The collaborator samples originated in the United States, Italy and Spain and spanned the acute and convalescent phases of COVID-19. A freely available public database, intended as a resource for researchers studying the immune response to SARS-CoV-2, is where the repertoires were released. Samples came from the ongoing ImmuneRACE study (first 160 participants) plus 1,254 subjects from 6 global collaborators. HLA class I and class II types, where available, came from metadata supplied by the sample provider rather than from assay-based typing. Deeply sampled blood TCRbeta repertoires from subjects exposed to, actively infected with, or recovered from COVID-19 were included in the dataset. The sample metadata nearly always contained a de-identified subject ID, COVID-19 status, age in years and sex. The prospective study material was composed of cDNA or gDNA derived from T cells, B-cell-depleted T cells, or PBMCs.

Concerning this clone: Its target antigen remains unknown. The germline gene is not matched at one end of the junction; a read error may be the cause.

The germline V gene (reference sequence) gives CDR1 as SSHAT and CDR2 as FNYEAQ. The CDR3, cysteine through phenylalanine, is 15 amino acids long. Of the read, only the CDR3 DNA is kept; its 45 bases are in frame from base 1. TCRbeta CDR3 regions were amplified from genomic DNA by means of the immunoSEQ Assay, a bias-controlled multiplex PCR. The authors processed their data as follows. Within the assay, amplification of reference gene primers was used to estimate how many nucleated cells each sample contained. To quantify the absolute abundance of each unique TCRbeta CDR3 rearrangement, sequence reads were collapsed and filtered. For each sample, productive Simpson clonality was calculated as the square root of Simpson's diversity index across productive rearrangements. TCRdb stores this immuneACCESS table with in-frame sequences only. Part of the clones is absent; in the studies checked, under half of the shortfall reflects unresolved V genes, and no reason is known for the rest. Clonal size and the V and J genes are those of that table, whereas D and trimming came from the DNA. Counted in this sample were a few hundred thousand clones; 80% to 85% of them appeared once. The ten largest clones take up about 5% of the sample.

Overall study results and their limits: Clinical and demographic metadata were provided uncurated, with the amount varying by source and participant.

Enrolling through a virtual design, the prospective study's participants ranged in age from roughly 18 to 90 years and lived across around 25 United States geographic areas. In the prospective study, cohorts were assigned on the basis of participant-reported clinical history obtained from a screening survey and a study questionnaire. Exposed participants were defined as having been in contact with someone with a PCR-confirmed or clinician-diagnosed COVID-19 case within 2 weeks of study entry. In the prospective study, mobile phlebotomists collected whole blood, serum and a nasopharyngeal or oropharyngeal swab from each participant. Over a roughly two-month period, participants in the prospective study had the option of providing additional blood draws and questionnaires. Before DNA extraction, blood samples from the prospective study were shipped at room temperature or frozen.

Recombination joined TRBV7-7 with TRBJ2-7, and the D gene may be TRBD1, 5 bases matching. The sequenced sample consisted of PBMCs or T cells enriched from blood (not recorded which). This clonotype was sampled from a middle-aged man who had been exposed to COVID-19. This receptor carries the CDR3 CASSLESGNSYEQYF. In nucleotides, the sequence is TGTGCTAGCAGCCTAGAATCAGGGAACTCCTACGAGCAGTACTTC.